The following is a T cell receptor (beta chain) sequence with its context. What this receptor recognizes is not known. The input lacks base qualities; no much larger clone sits a single base away. The CDR3 regions of human TCRbeta chains were analyzed by immunosequencing. The authors processed their data as follows. TCRs in the repertoires were compared against a reference library of SARS-CoV-2-specific TCRs that had been generated with the MIRA antigen-specificity platform. Breadth was defined as the fraction of unique TCRs that were SARS-CoV-2-associated, and depth was defined as the fraction of total T cells that were SARS-CoV-2-associated. Each spike-specific TCR was assigned to its reactive spike region and to a CD4 or CD8 class using the MIRA data. Log10-transformed breadth and depth values were compared by one-way ANOVA with Sidak's multiple comparisons tests. Entries here come from immuneACCESS through TCRdb and include only in-frame sequences with V and J called. Some clones fail to appear in such tables; in the studies checked, an unresolved V gene covers under half of the shortfall, and the cause of the remainder is unknown. D and trimming come from the DNA, and the V and J calls and clone size come from that table. The sample table records some 200,000 clones; approximately 91% of these occur just once. The ten largest make up over 0.75% of the sample.

The entry originates in a study of T cell responses to AZD1222 COVID-19 vaccine (dated by TCRdb to about 2021). Regarding the research as a whole: AZD1222 recipients given second doses at about 4 weeks or at about 12 weeks were pooled, since spike-specific TCR depth and breadth were not found to differ between the two schedules. A total of 233 trial participants underwent TCR sequencing, of whom 200 to 220 had received two doses of AZD1222 and some 25 had received two doses of the MenACWY control vaccine. Trial participants were enrolled by age into 18-55, 56-69 and 70-plus year subgroups, with roughly 150, 30 and 60 TCR-sequenced participants respectively. What the study reported, not specific to this receptor: The vaccine-associated CD4 TCRs covered the entire spike protein, and the dominant responses fell in regions 160-218 and 743-854. In the small 56-69-year group, the increase in depth fell short of significance, most likely because of low power. Because no samples from the day 14 peak response were available, repertoires could be characterized only after the peak T cell response. Conclusions about previously exposed vaccinees are limited because only six or seven AZD1222 recipients were SARS-CoV-2 seropositive at baseline. Participants were mostly white British and included more females than males, and it was suggested by the authors that clonal diversity may have been underestimated. After two AZD1222 doses, spike-specific TCR breadth and depth were significantly higher than at day 0 and than in MenACWY recipients. Reportedly, close to half of the unique spike-specific TCRs recognized epitopes lying outside the regions that are mutated in the B.1.351 and B.1.1.7 variants.

The time point label, read with the paper, signifies: baseline before first vaccination. Samples from vaccinated people were obtained from the UK trials COV001 and COV002, which included a single-blind randomized controlled phase 2/3 trial of AZD1222 (ChAdOx1 nCoV-19) in healthy adults. Trial participant PBMC samples were collected at day 0 and day 28 after the second dose for TCRbeta chain sequencing. V sheds 1 base and J sheds 4 bases, leaving 16 bases between their ends. Via the germline V gene (reference sequence), CDR1 is LNHDA and CDR2 SQIVND. The CDR3 spans 16 residues, from the cysteine through the phenylalanine. Only CDR3 DNA is held: 48 bases, read in frame from base 1.

The V gene is TRBV19 and the J gene is TRBJ1-1; D gene: possibly TRBD1, on 6 matching bases. The sequence was collected from an adult in good health. Sequences were derived from peripheral blood, sampled on day 0 of AZD1222 vaccination. The CDR3 in this case is CASSIVRGGRPTEAFF. The DNA is TGTGCCAGTAGTATAGTTCGTGGGGGGCGACCCACTGAAGCTTTCTTT.